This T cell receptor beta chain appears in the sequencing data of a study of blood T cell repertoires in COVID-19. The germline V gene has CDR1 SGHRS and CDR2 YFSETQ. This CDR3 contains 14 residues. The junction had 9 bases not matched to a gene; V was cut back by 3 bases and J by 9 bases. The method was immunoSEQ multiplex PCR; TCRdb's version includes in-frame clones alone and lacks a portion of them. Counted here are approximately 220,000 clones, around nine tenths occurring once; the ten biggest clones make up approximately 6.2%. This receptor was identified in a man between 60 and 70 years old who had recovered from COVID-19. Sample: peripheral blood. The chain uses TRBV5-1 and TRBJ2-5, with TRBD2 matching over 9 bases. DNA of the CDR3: TGCGCCAGCAGCTCAGGACTAGCGCCGGACTCCCAGTACTTC. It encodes CASSSGLAPDSQYF. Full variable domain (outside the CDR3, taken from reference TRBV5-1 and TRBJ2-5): KAGVTQTPRYLIKTRGQQVTLSCSPISGHRSVSWYQQTPGQGLQFLFEYFSETQRNKGNFPGRFSGRQFSNSRSEMNVSTLELGDSALYLCASSSGLAPDSQYFGPGTRLLVL.